This T cell receptor beta chain was recovered during a study of cytomegalovirus exposure and HLA in healthy donors. The PCR used 60 Vbeta and 13 Jbeta primers. Sequenced by immunoSEQ multiplex PCR; TCRdb stores in-frame clones only, minus some. The sample lists approximately 190,000 clones; roughly 80% were seen once. With 5 bases removed from V and 3 bases from J, the gap between germline ends came to 14 bases. Germline CDR1 and CDR2: SGHRS and YFSETQ. The CDR3 length is 14 residues. This TCR was recovered from a woman aged 45-59 years in good health and CMV-seropositive. The source material was PBMCs. The chain links TRBV5-1 to TRBJ1-2; D unclear. CDR3 DNA sequence: TGCGCCAGCAGGGTGGGAGGGCTTGACTATGGCTACACCTTC. Its translation: CASRVGGLDYGYTF.